The 32 T cell receptor beta chains in this list originate from one sample, sequenced in a study of T-cell memory formation after mild COVID-19. TCRdb re-analysed the 5' RACE reads in MiXCR, keeping a single row per CDR3 protein. Among about 290,000 distinct CDR3 sequences listed, about 15% were seen once. Sequenced: PBMCs or a T cell subset sorted from them (not recorded which). These receptor sequences come from a young man who had mild COVID-19 (a few samples of this study predate the infection). Cell type and time point are not known.

This clonotype was detected a few times. The chain uses TRBV6-1 and TRBJ2-7; TRBD1 agrees at 10 bases. Losses at the gene ends were 5 bases for V and 7 bases for J; bases not matched to a gene: 8. Germline V CDR1 and CDR2: MNHNS, SASEGT. The CDR3 is made up of 14 amino acids. The CDR3: CASSRPGQGWEQYF. The CDR3 DNA is TGTGCCAGCAGTAGACCGGGACAGGGGTGGGAGCAGTACTTC.

In this sample, this clonotype turned up a few times. J is TRBJ2-4 and V is TRBV4-1, with a tentative D call TRBD2 (5 bases). V was cut by 2 bases and J by 8 bases, with 10 bases left in between. CDR1 and CDR2 from the germline V gene are MGHRA and YSYEKL. This CDR3 has 13 residues. CDR3 in DNA: TGCGCCAGCAGCCAACGGACTGTGGACATTCAGTACTTC. Amino acid sequence: CASSQRTVDIQYF.

There are many counts of this clonotype. This sequence joins TRBV5-8 and TRBJ2-7; D remains unclear. Trimming stripped 3 bases from V and 0 bases from J, with 16 bases between. From germline, CDR1 is SGHTS and CDR2 YDEGEE. This CDR3 comprises 16 residues. The CDR3 region has the DNA TGTGCCAGCAGCTCCGGTGAGATCAGGAGCTCCTACGAGCAGTACTTC. Translating it yields CASSSGEIRSSYEQYF.

In nucleotides, the CDR3 is TGTGCCAGCAGCCGCGCCAGGGCGGGCGAGCAGTACTTC. It encodes CASSRARAGEQYF. The chain employs TRBV2 and TRBJ2-7; D may be TRBD1 or TRBD2 (5 bases each). The V end was cut by 6 bases, the J end by 6 bases, with 15 bases between. From germline, CDR1 is SNHLY and CDR2 FYNNEI. The CDR3 is 13 residues long.

This clonotype was seen a few times. The chain has TRBV4-1 and TRBJ2-3, with 14 bases fitting TRBD2. The CDR3 runs to 18 residues. CDR1 is MGHRA and CDR2 is YSYEKL in the germline V gene. Trimming took 0 bases from V and 3 from J; bases not matched to a gene: 5. The CDR3 loop reads CASSQDGLAGGTTDTQYF. In nucleotides, the CDR3 is TGCGCCAGCAGCCAAGATGGACTAGCGGGGGGAACGACAGATACGCAGTATTTT.

This clonotype has at least ten counts. This chain connects TRBV7-9 to TRBJ1-4, with D possibly matching TRBD1 (5 bases). CDR1 SEHNR and CDR2 FQNEAQ come from the germline V gene (reference sequence). V lost 0 bases and J lost 7, with 9 bases in between. This CDR3 is built from 14 residues. The CDR3 loop is CASSLARQGEKLFF. CDR3 bases: TGTGCCAGCAGCTTAGCGCGGCAGGGTGAAAAACTGTTTTTT.

This clonotype was counted many times. This chain joins TRBV7-9 and TRBJ2-1; TRBD2 agrees at 8 bases. Losses at the gene ends were 3 bases for V and 0 bases for J; bases not matched to a gene: 1. CDR1 is SEHNR, CDR2 FQNEAQ, per germline (reference sequence). The CDR3 loop spans 15 amino acids. This chain's CDR3 is CASSLLAGSYNEQFF. The CDR3 region has the DNA TGTGCCAGCAGCTTGCTAGCGGGCTCCTACAATGAGCAGTTCTTC.

The chain uses TRBV29-1 and TRBJ2-7, with unresolved D. The CDR3 spans 13 residues. V shed 4 bases and J shed 1 base, with 11 bases lying between them. CDR1 and CDR2 from the germline V gene are SQVTM and ANQGSEA. The CDR3 region has the DNA TGCAGCGTTGGGGGAAGACAATCCTACGAGCAGTACTTC. Protein: CSVGGRQSYEQYF.

Ten or more counts support this clonotype. CDR3 DNA sequence: TGTGCCAGCAGTTACTCGACCGTCTTTTATGGCTACACCTTC. Encoded protein: CASSYSTVFYGYTF. The V gene is TRBV6-2 or TRBV6-3, the J gene TRBJ1-2; D is ambiguous. The CDR3 totals 14 residues. V dropped 0 bases and J dropped 5 bases, with 10 bases sitting between them. Per the germline V gene, CDR1 is MNHEY and CDR2 is SVGEGT.

The V call is TRBV11-2, the J call TRBJ2-7, with a possible D match to TRBD2 (7 bases). There are 16 residues in the CDR3. Germline V lookup: CDR1 SGHAT, CDR2 FQNNGV. V was shortened by 4 bases and J by 0 bases, with 16 bases between the two germline ends. The CDR3 loop is CASSYPRGGTSYEQYF. CDR3 coding DNA: TGTGCCAGCAGCTACCCTAGGGGGGGGACCTCCTACGAGCAGTACTTC.

The rearrangement uses TRBV5-1 and TRBJ2-7, with D tentatively TRBD1 (7 bases). The CDR3 sequence is 14 residues long. Looked up from germline, CDR1 is SGHRS and CDR2 is YFSETQ. V was clipped by 7 bases and J by 3 bases, with 17 bases between them. CDR3 nucleotides: TGCGCCAGCTGGACAGGAGGGGCGGACTACGAGCAGTACTTC. This translates into CASWTGGADYEQYF.

The chain recombines TRBV12-3 or TRBV12-4 with TRBJ2-2, with D maybe TRBD2 (5 bases). V lost 6 bases to trimming and J lost 6 bases, with 17 bases between them. The CDR3 spans 15 residues. The CDR3 loop is CASRGSLADSGELFF. The CDR3 nucleotides read TGTGCCAGCAGAGGTTCGCTAGCTGACTCCGGGGAGCTGTTTTTT.

The chain joins TRBV14 to TRBJ2-3; no clear D. Per germline, CDR1 SGHDN and CDR2 FVKESK. This CDR3 contains 15 residues. V dropped 1 base and J dropped 1 base, with 9 bases sitting between them. The CDR3 DNA sequence: TGTGCCAGCAGCCAAGGGGCAAGGGGCACAGATACGCAGTATTTT. Translating gives CASSQGARGTDTQYF.

The rearrangement joins TRBV11-2 to TRBJ2-5; 11 positions match TRBD2. The CDR3 contains 16 residues. Trimming cost V 6 bases and J 4 bases; bases outside gene matches: 10. Germline V gene data show CDR1 as SGHAT and CDR2 as FQNNGV. CDR3 residues: CASSRRGLAGGETQYF. The CDR3 DNA is TGTGCCAGCAGTCGTAGGGGGCTAGCGGGAGGAGAGACCCAGTACTTC.

V and J are TRBV6-5 and TRBJ2-2; D gene unclear. V shed 5 bases and J shed 5 bases, with 18 bases lying between them. Germline loops: CDR1 MNHEY, CDR2 SVGAGI. The CDR3 contains 16 residues. CDR3: CASSPLNRDTTGELFF. CDR3 coding DNA: TGTGCCAGCAGTCCTCTAAACCGTGACACGACCGGGGAGCTGTTTTTT.

This clonotype was picked up many times. The chain uses TRBV5-5 and TRBJ1-5; D gene unclear. The germline V and J ends were trimmed by 2 bases and 3 bases, with 15 bases remaining between them. Germline V gene data show CDR1 as SGHKS and CDR2 as YYEKEE (reference sequence). CDR3 length: 16 residues. CDR3 amino acids: CASSLGPGSTNQPQHF. The CDR3 region has the DNA TGTGCCAGCAGCTTAGGCCCGGGCAGTACCAATCAGCCCCAGCATTTT. Together with reference TRBV5-5 and TRBJ1-5, the CDR3 gives the full variable domain: DAGVTQSPTHLIKTRGQQVTLRCSPISGHKSVSWYQQVLGQGPQFIFQYYEKEERGRGNFPDRFSARQFPNYSSELNVNALLLGDSALYLCASSLGPGSTNQPQHFGDGTRLSIL.

The gene calls are TRBV29-1 and TRBJ2-5, with TRBD1 matching over 7 bases. The CDR3 runs to 16 residues. Germline loops: CDR1 SQVTM, CDR2 ANQGSEA. With V trimmed by 0 bases and J by 2 bases, 9 bases remained unmatched. The CDR3 here is CSVEDHRVQGQETQYF. CDR3 in DNA: TGCAGCGTTGAAGATCACCGGGTACAGGGGCAAGAGACCCAGTACTTC.

This clonotype was seen a few times. The rearrangement joins TRBV30 to TRBJ1-1; 9 nucleotides line up with TRBD1. Per the germline V gene, CDR1 is GTSNPN and CDR2 is SVGIG (reference sequence). Germline trimming cut 5 bases from V and 1 base from J; bases unmatched to any gene: 5. This CDR3 contains 14 residues. The CDR3 spells CAWGTGIKNTEAFF. The CDR3, as DNA: TGTGCCTGGGGGACAGGGATAAAGAACACTGAAGCTTTCTTT.

This clonotype occurred a few times. The CDR3 protein is CASSLELMPAGELFF. The CDR3 DNA is TGTGCCAGCAGTTTAGAACTTATGCCCGCCGGGGAGCTGTTTTTT. The chain links TRBV12-3 or TRBV12-4 to TRBJ2-2; D call uncertain. CDR3 length equals 15 residues. Trimming removed 1 base at V and 6 bases at J, with 12 bases between.

J is TRBJ2-3 and V is TRBV18; maybe TRBD2 (6 bases). CDR1 and CDR2 (germline): KGHSH, LQKENI. This CDR3 is built from 16 residues. V gave up 4 bases and J gave up 2 bases, with 16 bases separating them. The CDR3 bases are TGTGCCAGCTCACAAAAATCGGGACTCACCACAGATACGCAGTATTTT. It encodes CASSQKSGLTTDTQYF.

The sample holds a few counts of this clonotype. The rearrangement links TRBV5-5 to TRBJ2-2; D gene uncertain. Germline CDR1 is SGHKS and CDR2 is YYEKEE (reference sequence). This CDR3 spans 13 amino acids. Trimming left V 0 bases short and J 4 bases short, with 4 bases between. CDR3 nucleotides: TGTGCCAGCAGCTTGGCGGCCACCGGGGAGCTGTTTTTT. Protein: CASSLAATGELFF. The complete variable domain, with remaining parts taken from reference TRBV5-5 and TRBJ2-2, reads DAGVTQSPTHLIKTRGQQVTLRCSPISGHKSVSWYQQVLGQGPQFIFQYYEKEERGRGNFPDRFSARQFPNYSSELNVNALLLGDSALYLCASSLAATGELFFGEGSRLTVL.

The chain joins TRBV7-6 to TRBJ2-1; 8 bases match TRBD2. V was pared by 2 bases and J by 0 bases, with 3 bases of the junction left unmatched. Germline CDR1 and CDR2: SGHVS and FNYEAQ. CDR3 length: 16 residues. CDR3 coding DNA: TGTGCCAGCAGCTTACTAGCGGGTAGCTCCTACAATGAGCAGTTCTTC. This translates into CASSLLAGSSYNEQFF. Full variable domain (remainder filled in from reference TRBV7-6 and TRBJ2-1): GAGVSQSPRYKVTKRGQDVALRCDPISGHVSLYWYRQALGQGPEFLTYFNYEAQQDKSGLPNDRFSAERPEGSISTLTIQRTEQRDSAMYRCASSLLAGSSYNEQFFGPGTRLTVL.

This clonotype was found a few times. The chain is built from TRBV7-2 and TRBJ2-3; D may match TRBD1 or TRBD2 (7 bases each). Germline assignment: CDR1 SGHTA and CDR2 FQGNSA. The CDR3 covers 13 residues. Trimming removed 8 bases from V and 4 bases from J, with 13 bases in between. The DNA of the CDR3 is TGTGCCAGCCTACCAGGGGGGGCAGATACGCAGTATTTT. Amino acids: CASLPGGADTQYF.

The rearrangement uses TRBV7-7 and TRBJ2-5; perhaps D is TRBD1 or TRBD2 (7 bases each). This CDR3 comprises 14 residues. CDR1 is SSHAT, CDR2 FNYEAQ, per germline (reference sequence). V lost 4 bases and J lost 2, with 11 bases in between. This CDR3 is CASSSQGGQETQYF. CDR3 DNA sequence: TGTGCCAGCAGCTCTCAGGGGGGGCAAGAGACCCAGTACTTC.

V is TRBV12-3 or TRBV12-4 and J is TRBJ1-3; D call uncertain. This CDR3 is 13 amino acids long. Trimming cost V 3 bases and J 0 bases, with 3 bases left between them. CDR3 DNA sequence: TGTGCCAGCAGTTTCGACTCTGGAAACACCATATATTTT. It yields the protein CASSFDSGNTIYF.

A few counts support this clonotype. The rearrangement uses TRBV10-3 and TRBJ1-2; the D gene is possibly TRBD1 (6 bases). Trimming pared 6 bases from V and 7 bases from J, leaving 12 bases between. Germline assignment: CDR1 ENHRY and CDR2 SYGVKD. CDR3 size: 12 residues. CDR3 DNA: TGTGCCATCAGCACAGGGCCCCGTGGCTACACCTTC. It yields the protein CAISTGPRGYTF.

This clonotype was counted only a few times. CDR3 DNA: TGTGCCAGCAGTTCCGGGACAGAGACCTACGAGCAGTACGTC. This gives the protein CASSSGTETYEQYV. The genes are TRBV5-5 and TRBJ2-7; 7 nucleotides match TRBD1. V lost 5 bases to trimming and J lost 2 bases; unmatched junction nucleotides: 7. The germline gives CDR1 SGHKS, CDR2 YYEKEE (reference sequence). This CDR3 has 14 amino acids.

The V gene is TRBV28, the J gene TRBJ2-3; D may be TRBD1 (5 bases). The CDR3 is 16 residues long. Trimming stripped 3 bases from V and 6 bases from J, with 19 bases between. Germline V gene data show CDR1 as MDHEN and CDR2 as SYDVKM. This CDR3 is CASSFASAGPLDTQYF. Here the CDR3 DNA reads TGTGCCAGCAGTTTCGCTTCCGCAGGGCCGCTGGATACGCAGTATTTT.

This clonotype was observed a handful of times. The J gene is TRBJ2-5, the V gene TRBV6-5; 7 nucleotides align to TRBD2. Trimming at V came to 6 bases and at J to 3 bases, leaving 13 bases not matched to a gene. CDR3 length equals 16 residues. In germline, CDR1 is MNHEY, CDR2 SVGAGI. CDR3: CASSPHAAAGEETQYF. The CDR3 DNA sequence: TGTGCCAGCAGCCCCCACGCCGCGGCGGGGGAAGAGACCCAGTACTTC.

This rearrangement joins TRBV2 to TRBJ1-2; tentative D call: TRBD1 (5 bases). This CDR3 is 14 amino acids long. Germline CDR1 reads SNHLY; CDR2 reads FYNNEI. Trimming left V 7 bases short and J 4 bases short, with 16 bases between. CDR3 coding DNA: TGTGCCAGCATCCCGCCCGACGGGGGCTATGGCTACACCTTC. Protein: CASIPPDGGYGYTF.

The V call is TRBV5-1, the J call TRBJ2-5; D possibly corresponds to TRBD2 (6 bases). The germline V gene has CDR1 SGHRS and CDR2 YFSETQ. This CDR3 comprises 14 residues. V lost 4 bases, J lost 4 bases, and 14 bases lay in between. The CDR3 spells CASSGTGKPETQYF. For the CDR3, the DNA is TGCGCCAGCAGCGGGACTGGCAAGCCAGAGACCCAGTACTTC.

This clonotype was detected many times. The CDR3 reads CASSDRAYQETQYF. DNA of the CDR3: TGTGCCAGCAGCGATCGCGCATACCAAGAGACCCAGTACTTC. The chain employs TRBV7-9 and TRBJ2-5; D is undetermined. There are 14 residues in the CDR3. The germline V gene encodes CDR1 SEHNR and CDR2 FQNEAQ (reference sequence). V lost 5 bases, J lost 0 bases, and 10 bases lay in between.